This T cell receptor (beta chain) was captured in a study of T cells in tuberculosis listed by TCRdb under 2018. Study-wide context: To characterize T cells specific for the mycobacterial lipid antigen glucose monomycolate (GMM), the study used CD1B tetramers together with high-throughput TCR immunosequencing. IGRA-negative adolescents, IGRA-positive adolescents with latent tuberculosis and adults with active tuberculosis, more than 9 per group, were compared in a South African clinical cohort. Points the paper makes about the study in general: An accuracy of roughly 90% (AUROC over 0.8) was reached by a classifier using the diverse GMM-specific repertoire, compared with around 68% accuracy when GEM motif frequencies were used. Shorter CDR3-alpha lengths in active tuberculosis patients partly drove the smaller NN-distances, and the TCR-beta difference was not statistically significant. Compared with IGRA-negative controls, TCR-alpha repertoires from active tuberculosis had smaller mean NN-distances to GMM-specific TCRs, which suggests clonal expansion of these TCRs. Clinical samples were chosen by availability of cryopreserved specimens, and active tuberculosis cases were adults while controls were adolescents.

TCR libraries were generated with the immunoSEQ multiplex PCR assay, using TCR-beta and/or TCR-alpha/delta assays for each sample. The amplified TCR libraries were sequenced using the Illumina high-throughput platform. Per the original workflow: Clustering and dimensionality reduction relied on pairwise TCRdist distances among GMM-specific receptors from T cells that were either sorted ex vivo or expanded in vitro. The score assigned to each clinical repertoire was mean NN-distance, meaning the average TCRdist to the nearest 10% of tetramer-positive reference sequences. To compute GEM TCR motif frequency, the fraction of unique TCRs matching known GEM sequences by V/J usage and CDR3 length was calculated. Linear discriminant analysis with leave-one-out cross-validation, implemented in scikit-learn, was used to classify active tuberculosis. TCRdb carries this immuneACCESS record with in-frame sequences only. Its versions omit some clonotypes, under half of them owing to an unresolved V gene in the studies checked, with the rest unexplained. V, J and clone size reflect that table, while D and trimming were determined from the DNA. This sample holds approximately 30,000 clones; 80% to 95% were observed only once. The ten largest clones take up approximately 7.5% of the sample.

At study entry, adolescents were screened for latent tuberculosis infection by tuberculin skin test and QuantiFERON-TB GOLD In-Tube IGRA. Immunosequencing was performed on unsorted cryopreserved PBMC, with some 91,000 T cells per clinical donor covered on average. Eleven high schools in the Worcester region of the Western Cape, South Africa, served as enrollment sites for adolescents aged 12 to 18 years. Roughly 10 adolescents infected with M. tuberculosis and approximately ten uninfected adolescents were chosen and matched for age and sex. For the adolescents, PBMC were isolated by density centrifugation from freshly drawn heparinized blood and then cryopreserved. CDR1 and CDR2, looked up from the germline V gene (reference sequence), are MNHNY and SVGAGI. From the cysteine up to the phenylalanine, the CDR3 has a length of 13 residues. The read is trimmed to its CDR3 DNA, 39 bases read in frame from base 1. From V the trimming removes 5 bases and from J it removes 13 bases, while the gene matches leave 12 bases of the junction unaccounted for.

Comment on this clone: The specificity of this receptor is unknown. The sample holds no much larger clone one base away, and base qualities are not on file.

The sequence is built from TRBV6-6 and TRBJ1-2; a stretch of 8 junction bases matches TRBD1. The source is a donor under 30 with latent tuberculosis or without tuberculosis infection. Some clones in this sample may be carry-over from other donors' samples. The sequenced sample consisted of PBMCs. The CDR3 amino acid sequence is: CASSKGQGVECTF. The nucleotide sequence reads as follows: TGTGCCAGCAGTAAAGGACAGGGCGTAGAGTGCACCTTC.